These 15 T cell receptor beta chains originate from one sample sequenced in a study of cytomegalovirus exposure and HLA in healthy donors. Primers: 60 Vbeta forward and 13 Jbeta reverse. The repertoire was sequenced with immunoSEQ multiplex PCR; TCRdb's copy has only in-frame clones and lacks some. The table has 110,000 or so clones, 77% seen once. Sequenced input: PBMCs. The source is a man younger than 35 in good health and CMV-seropositive.

This clone was seen just once. The chain uses TRBV30 and TRBJ1-1; 9 bases fit TRBD1. J gave up 4 bases and V 0 bases, and 12 bases lay outside the gene matches. Per germline, CDR1 GTSNPN and CDR2 SVGIG (reference sequence). CDR3 length: 17 residues. CDR3 in DNA: TGTGCCTGGAGTGTACGCCTGGGACAGGGACGTAGCACTGAAGCTTTCTTT. This encodes CAWSVRLGQGRSTEAFF.

This clone has only one observation. The CDR3 sequence: CASNTDRGKETQYF. CDR3 DNA sequence: TGTGCCAGCAACACTGACAGGGGTAAGGAGACCCAGTACTTC. The chain is built from TRBV28 and TRBJ2-5; 8 bases are shared with TRBD1. This CDR3 contains 14 residues. Germline CDR1 reads MDHEN; CDR2 reads SYDVKM. The J segment lost 5 bases and the V segment lost 7 bases, leaving 9 bases of the junction unmatched.

CDR3 sequence (DNA): TGTGCCACCAGCAGAGGAACGGGACTAGTCCCCGGCGAGCAGTACTTC. Translating it yields CATSRGTGLVPGEQYF. The chain is built from TRBV15 and TRBJ2-7; 8 nucleotides match TRBD2. The CDR3 runs to 16 residues. Germline V gene data show CDR1 as LNHNV and CDR2 as YYDKDF (reference sequence). The J segment lost 6 bases and the V segment lost 1 base, leaving 11 bases of the junction unmatched.

The V gene is TRBV25-1, the J gene TRBJ2-3, with D possibly matching TRBD2 (5 bases). CDR1 and CDR2 (germline): MGHDK, SYGVNS. Trimming removed 6 bases from V and 5 bases from J, with 12 bases in between. The CDR3 extends over 13 amino acids. CDR3 residues: CASSVPTIDTQYF. CDR3 sequence (DNA): TGTGCCAGCAGCGTACCGACTATAGATACGCAGTATTTT.

V usage is TRBV4-1 and J usage is TRBJ2-5; unclear D gene. Germline values: CDR1 MGHRA, CDR2 YSYEKL. V was clipped by 0 bases and J by 9 bases, with 11 bases between them. The CDR3 covers 13 residues. The CDR3 sequence is CASSQDNPEAQYF. Here the CDR3 DNA reads TGCGCCAGCAGCCAAGATAACCCCGAGGCCCAGTACTTC.

This sequence joins TRBV6-1 and TRBJ1-5; 9 bases agree with TRBD1. The J segment lost 5 bases and the V segment lost 2 bases, leaving 19 bases of the junction unmatched. This CDR3 has 20 amino acids. Germline values: CDR1 MNHNS, CDR2 SASEGT. The CDR3, as DNA: TGTGCCAGCAGTGAATACTCCCCCCCGGACAGGGGATTTCGCCATCAGCCCCAGCATTTT. This codes for CASSEYSPPDRGFRHQPQHF.

This CDR3 is CASSFWTSGSEETQYF. CDR3 DNA sequence: TGCGCCAGCAGTTTCTGGACTAGCGGGAGTGAGGAGACCCAGTACTTC. This chain uses TRBV5-1 with TRBJ2-5; 13 bases match TRBD2. The CDR3 sequence is 16 residues long. Germline CDR1 reads SGHRS; CDR2 reads YFSETQ. The V segment lost 5 bases and the J segment 5 bases; nucleotides outside the gene matches: 9.

V is TRBV7-6 and J is TRBJ2-7; D is unresolved. V was cut by 5 bases and J by 1 base, with 6 bases left in between. Germline assignment: CDR1 SGHVS and CDR2 FNYEAQ. The CDR3 loop spans 12 amino acids. As DNA, the CDR3 is TGTGCCAGCAGCCCCAATTCCTACGAGCAGTACTTC. The encoded protein is CASSPNSYEQYF.

This clone was seen only a few times. As DNA, the CDR3 is TGTGCCATCATATCGGGACAGGGGCGAAACACTGAAGCTTTCTTT. It translates to CAIISGQGRNTEAFF. The chain recombines TRBV10-3 with TRBJ1-1, with TRBD1 matching over 10 bases. With V trimmed by 7 bases and J by 2 bases, 7 bases remained unmatched. Germline CDR1 reads ENHRY; CDR2 reads SYGVKD. This CDR3 is built from 15 residues.

The CDR3 coding sequence is TGCGCCAGCATCGAATCGCCGGGACAGCCGGAAGGCGGCTACACCTTC. Its translation: CASIESPGQPEGGYTF. The chain links TRBV5-1 to TRBJ1-2; 7 nucleotides agree with TRBD1. The junction had 19 bases not matched to a gene; V was cut back by 6 bases and J by 8 bases. The germline V gene encodes CDR1 SGHRS and CDR2 YFSETQ. The CDR3 consists of 16 residues.

The CDR3 reads CASSSGSPNEQFF. The CDR3 coding sequence is TGTGCCAGTAGTAGCGGAAGTCCAAATGAGCAGTTCTTC. The chain employs TRBV19 and TRBJ2-1; D gene unclear. Trimming removed 4 bases from V and 7 bases from J, with 11 bases in between. Germline V CDR1 and CDR2: LNHDA, SQIVND (reference sequence). The CDR3 totals 13 residues.

The chain uses TRBV2 and TRBJ2-7, with TRBD2 identical over 11 bases. This CDR3 comprises 16 residues. CDR1 is SNHLY and CDR2 is FYNNEI in the germline V gene. J was trimmed by 1 base and V by 6 bases; bases with no gene match: 8. CDR3 region: CASRVPSGGPSYEQYF. CDR3 in DNA: TGTGCCAGCAGAGTTCCTAGCGGGGGGCCTTCCTACGAGCAGTACTTC.

The J gene is TRBJ2-2, the V gene TRBV28; maybe TRBD1 (5 bases). The germline V gene has CDR1 MDHEN and CDR2 SYDVKM. Trimming stripped 3 bases from V and 3 bases from J, with 8 bases between. CDR3 length equals 14 residues. The CDR3 DNA sequence: TGTGCCAGCAGTTTGATAGGGGACACCGGGGAGCTGTTTTTT. This gives the protein CASSLIGDTGELFF.

DNA for the CDR3: TGTGCCACCAGCAGAGGACAGGGTTATACCACCGGGGAGCTGTTTTTT. It codes for CATSRGQGYTTGELFF. J is TRBJ2-2 and V is TRBV15; 7 bases agree with TRBD1. The V segment lost 1 base and the J segment 4 bases; nucleotides outside the gene matches: 6. Per germline, CDR1 LNHNV and CDR2 YYDKDF (reference sequence). This CDR3 spans 16 amino acids.

This chain joins TRBV5-4 and TRBJ2-7, with D unresolved. The germline CDR1 and CDR2 sequences are SGHNT and YYREEE (reference sequence). The CDR3 is 13 residues long. V lost 1 base and J 1 base, leaving 6 bases between the germline ends. As DNA, the CDR3 is TGTGCCAGCAGCTTGACGGGTTCCTACGAGCAGTACTTC. It translates to CASSLTGSYEQYF.